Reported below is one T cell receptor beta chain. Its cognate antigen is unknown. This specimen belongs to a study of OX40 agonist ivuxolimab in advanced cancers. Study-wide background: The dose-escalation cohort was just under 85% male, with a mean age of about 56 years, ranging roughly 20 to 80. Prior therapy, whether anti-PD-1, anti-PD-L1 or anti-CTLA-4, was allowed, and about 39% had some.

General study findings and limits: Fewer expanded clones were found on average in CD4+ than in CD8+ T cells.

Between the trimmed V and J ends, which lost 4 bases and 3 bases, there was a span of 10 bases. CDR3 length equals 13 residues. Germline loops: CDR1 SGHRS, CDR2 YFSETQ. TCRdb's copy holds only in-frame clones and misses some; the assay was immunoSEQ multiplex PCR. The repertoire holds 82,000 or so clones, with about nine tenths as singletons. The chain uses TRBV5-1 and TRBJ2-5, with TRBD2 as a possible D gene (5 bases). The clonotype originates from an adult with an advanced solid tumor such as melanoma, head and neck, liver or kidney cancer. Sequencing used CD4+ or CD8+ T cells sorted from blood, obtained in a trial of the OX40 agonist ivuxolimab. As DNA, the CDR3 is TGCGCCAGCAGCCGGTCCGGGGAAGAGACCCAGTACTTC. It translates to CASSRSGEETQYF.